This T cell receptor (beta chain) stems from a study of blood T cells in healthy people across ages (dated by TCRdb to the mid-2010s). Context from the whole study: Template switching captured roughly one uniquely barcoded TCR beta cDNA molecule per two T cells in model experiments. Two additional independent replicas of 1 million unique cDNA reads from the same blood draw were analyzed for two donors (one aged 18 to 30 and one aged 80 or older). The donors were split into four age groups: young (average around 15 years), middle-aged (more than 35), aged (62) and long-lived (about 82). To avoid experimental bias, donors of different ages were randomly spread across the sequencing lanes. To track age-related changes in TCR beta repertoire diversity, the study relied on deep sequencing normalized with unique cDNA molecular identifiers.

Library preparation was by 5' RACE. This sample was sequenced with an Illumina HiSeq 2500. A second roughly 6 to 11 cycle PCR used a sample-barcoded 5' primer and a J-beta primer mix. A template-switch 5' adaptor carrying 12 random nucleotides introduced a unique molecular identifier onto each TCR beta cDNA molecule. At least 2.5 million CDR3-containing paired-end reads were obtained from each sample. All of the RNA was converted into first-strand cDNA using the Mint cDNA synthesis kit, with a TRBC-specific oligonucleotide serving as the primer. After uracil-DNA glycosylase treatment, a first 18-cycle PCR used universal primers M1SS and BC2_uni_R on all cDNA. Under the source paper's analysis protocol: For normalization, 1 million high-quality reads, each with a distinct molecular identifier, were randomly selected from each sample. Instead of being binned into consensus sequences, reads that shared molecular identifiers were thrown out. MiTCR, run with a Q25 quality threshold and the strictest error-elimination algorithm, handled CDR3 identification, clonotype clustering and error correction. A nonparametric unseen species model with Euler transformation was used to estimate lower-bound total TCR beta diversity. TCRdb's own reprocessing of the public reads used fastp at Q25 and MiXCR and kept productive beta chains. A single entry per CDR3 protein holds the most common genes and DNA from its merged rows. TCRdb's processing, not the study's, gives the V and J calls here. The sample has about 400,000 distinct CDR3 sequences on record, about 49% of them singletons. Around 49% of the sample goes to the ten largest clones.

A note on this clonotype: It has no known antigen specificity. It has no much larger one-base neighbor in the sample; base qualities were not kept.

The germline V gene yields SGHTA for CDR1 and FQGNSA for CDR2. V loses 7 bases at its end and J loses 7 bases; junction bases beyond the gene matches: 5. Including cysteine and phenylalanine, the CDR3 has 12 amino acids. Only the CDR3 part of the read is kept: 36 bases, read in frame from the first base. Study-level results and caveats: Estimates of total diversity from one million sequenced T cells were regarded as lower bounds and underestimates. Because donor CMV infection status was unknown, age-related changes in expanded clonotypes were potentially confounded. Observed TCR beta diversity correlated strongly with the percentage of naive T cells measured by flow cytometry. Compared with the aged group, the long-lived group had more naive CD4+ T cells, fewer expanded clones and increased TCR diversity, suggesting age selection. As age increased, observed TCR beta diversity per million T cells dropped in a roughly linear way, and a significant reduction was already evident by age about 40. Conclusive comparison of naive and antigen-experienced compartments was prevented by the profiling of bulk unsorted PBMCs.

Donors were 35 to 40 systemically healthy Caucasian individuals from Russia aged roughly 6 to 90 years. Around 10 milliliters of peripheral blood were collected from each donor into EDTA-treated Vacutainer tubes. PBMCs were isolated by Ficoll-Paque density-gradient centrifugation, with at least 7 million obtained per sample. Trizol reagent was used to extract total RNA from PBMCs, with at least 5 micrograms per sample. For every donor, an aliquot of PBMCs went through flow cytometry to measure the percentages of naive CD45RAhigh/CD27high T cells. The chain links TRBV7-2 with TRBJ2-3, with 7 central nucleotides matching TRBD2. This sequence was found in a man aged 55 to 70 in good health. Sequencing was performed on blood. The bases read TGTGCCAGCACACTGGGGGGGTATACGCAGTATTTT. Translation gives CASTLGGYTQYF. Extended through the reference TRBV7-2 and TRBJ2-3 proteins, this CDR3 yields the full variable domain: GAGVSQSPSNKVTEKGKDVELRCDPISGHTALYWYRQSLGQGLEFLIYFQGNSAPDKSGLPSDRFSAERTGGSVSTLTIQRTQQEDSAVYLCASTLGGYTQYFGPGTRLTVL.